Listed here is a single T cell receptor (beta chain). Each CDR3 protein gets one entry after TCRdb re-called the 5' RACE reads with MiXCR. The sample carries over 45,000 distinct CDR3 sequences, roughly 28% recorded once. Germline V gene data show CDR1 as SGHRS and CDR2 as YFSETQ. CDR3 length: 16 amino acids. J was trimmed by 5 bases and V by 4 bases; bases with no gene match: 11. Tregs were sorted as CD4+CD25+CD127-/low cells. The chain couples TRBV5-1 to TRBJ2-2; 7 nucleotides align to TRBD1. The source material was tumor-infiltrating Tregs sorted from the breast tumor. The receptor was derived from a female donor with breast cancer. The CDR3 protein is CASSASGGVITGELFF. CDR3 DNA sequence: TGCGCCAGCAGCGCCTCAGGGGGAGTGATTACCGGGGAGCTGTTTTTT. The entire variable domain, with the rest obtained from reference TRBV5-1 and TRBJ2-2, is as follows: KAGVTQTPRYLIKTRGQQVTLSCSPISGHRSVSWYQQTPGQGLQFLFEYFSETQRNKGNFPGRFSGRQFSNSRSEMNVSTLELGDSALYLCASSASGGVITGELFFGEGSRLTVL.